This T cell receptor beta chain was recorded in a study of blood T cell repertoires in COVID-19. In the study overall: Whether acute or convalescent, the COVID-19 samples came from the United States, Italy and Spain. T cells, B-cell-depleted T cells, or PBMCs provided the cDNA or gDNA that served as material.

Trimming stripped 3 bases from V and 7 bases from J, with 24 bases between. CDR1 SEHNR and CDR2 FQNEAQ come from the germline V gene (reference sequence). The CDR3 is made up of 17 amino acids. In the authors' workflow: Amplification with reference gene primers provided the estimates of nucleated cell counts. The protocol was immunoSEQ multiplex PCR, while the TCRdb copy is restricted to in-frame clones and leaves out a portion. The V and J calls and clone size were taken over from that table, and D and trimming were inferred from the DNA. The profile covers 150,000 to 200,000 clones, with roughly 91% appearing a single time and roughly 5.5% taken by the ten largest.

The chain links TRBV7-9 to TRBJ1-2; D gene ambiguous. Sequenced material: peripheral blood. The TCR originated in a man aged 40-49 years with active or convalescent COVID-19. CDR3 region: CASSLNDAGFPKAGYTF. The CDR3 nucleotides read TGTGCCAGCAGCTTGAACGATGCGGGGTTCCCGAAGGCTGGCTACACCTTC.